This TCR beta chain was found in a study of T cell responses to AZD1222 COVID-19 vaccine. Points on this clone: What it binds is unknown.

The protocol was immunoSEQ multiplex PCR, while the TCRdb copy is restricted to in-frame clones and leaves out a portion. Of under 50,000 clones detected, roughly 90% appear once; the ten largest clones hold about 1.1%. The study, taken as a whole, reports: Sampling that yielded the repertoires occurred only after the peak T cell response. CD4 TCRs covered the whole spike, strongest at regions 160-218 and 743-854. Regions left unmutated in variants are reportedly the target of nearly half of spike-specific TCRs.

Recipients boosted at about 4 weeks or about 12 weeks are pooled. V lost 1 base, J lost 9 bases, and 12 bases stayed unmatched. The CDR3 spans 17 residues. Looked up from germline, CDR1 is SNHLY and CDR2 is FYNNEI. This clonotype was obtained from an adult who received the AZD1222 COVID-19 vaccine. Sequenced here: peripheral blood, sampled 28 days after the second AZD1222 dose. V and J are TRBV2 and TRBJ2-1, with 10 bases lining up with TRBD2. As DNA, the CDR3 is TGTGCCAGCAGTGAAGAAGGTGCGGTAGCGGGAGGAGTTGAGCAGTTCTTC. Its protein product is CASSEEGAVAGGVEQFF.